These 6 T cell receptor beta chains originate from one sample sequenced in a study of blood T cell repertoires in COVID-19. Sequenced by immunoSEQ multiplex PCR; TCRdb stores in-frame clones only, minus some. The table has a few hundred thousand clones, roughly 80% seen once. The source material was peripheral blood. These receptors were taken from a human donor in a cohort sampled during active COVID-19.

This sequence joins TRBV6-5 and TRBJ1-5, with 8 bases fitting TRBD1. This CDR3 region has 14 residues. From germline, CDR1 is MNHEY and CDR2 SVGAGI. Trimming cost V 6 bases and J 3 bases; bases outside gene matches: 4. CDR3 bases: TGTGCCAGCAGGGCAGGGGGCTTCAATCAGCCCCAGCATTTT. Amino acids: CASRAGGFNQPQHF.

This chain joins TRBV11-2 and TRBJ1-1, with D perhaps TRBD1 (5 bases). The CDR3 loop spans 15 amino acids. V gave up 0 bases and J gave up 0 bases, with 8 bases separating them. Germline CDR1 SGHAT, CDR2 FQNNGV. For the CDR3, the DNA is TGTGCCAGCAGCTTAGAGGCAGGGTTGAACACTGAAGCTTTCTTT. Protein: CASSLEAGLNTEAFF.

CDR3 nucleotides: TGTGCCAGCGGGACAGGGGCCGACTATGGCTACACCTTC. It is translated as CASGTGADYGYTF. The chain carries TRBV28 and TRBJ1-2; 10 bases line up with TRBD1. This CDR3 is 13 amino acids long. In germline, CDR1 is MDHEN, CDR2 SYDVKM. The ends lost 8 bases at V and 3 bases at J; junction bases unmatched: 3.

The genes are TRBV7-2 and TRBJ1-3; D call uncertain. The CDR3 extends over 14 amino acids. V was clipped by 6 bases and J by 0 bases, with 9 bases between them. Germline V lookup: CDR1 SGHTA, CDR2 FQGNSA. This CDR3 is CASSYDTSGNTIYF. The CDR3 nucleotides are TGTGCCAGCAGTTACGACACCTCTGGAAACACCATATATTTT. Complete variable domain (other parts from reference TRBV7-2 and TRBJ1-3): GAGVSQSPSNKVTEKGKDVELRCDPISGHTALYWYRQSLGQGLEFLIYFQGNSAPDKSGLPSDRFSAERTGGSVSTLTIQRTQQEDSAVYLCASSYDTSGNTIYFGEGSWLTVV.

The chain combines TRBV12-3 or TRBV12-4 with TRBJ1-2, with 10 positions matching TRBD1. Unmatched junction bases numbered 5, after V lost 8 bases and J lost 5 bases. This CDR3 spans 13 amino acids. The CDR3 coding sequence is TGTGCCAGCGTGGACAGGGGGGTTTATGGCTACACCTTC. It encodes CASVDRGVYGYTF.

The gene calls are TRBV6-4 and TRBJ2-7; D is ambiguous. The CDR3 sequence is 14 residues long. Germline V gene data show CDR1 as MRHNA and CDR2 as SNTAGT. Trimming took 6 bases from V and 2 from J, leaving 14 bases between them. CDR3 loop: CASSEPEIPYEQYF. The CDR3 DNA reads as TGTGCCAGCAGCGAGCCGGAGATACCCTACGAGCAGTACTTC.